This entry describes one T cell receptor beta chain. V lost 4 bases, J lost 5 bases, and 11 bases lay in between. The germline V gene has CDR1 SGHTA and CDR2 FQGTGA. The CDR3 runs 13 residues. The data originate from a study of blood T cells in healthy people across ages. Alongside a J-beta primer mix, a sample-barcoded 5' primer served in a second PCR lasting about 6 to 12 cycles. TCRdb called the 5' RACE reads again in MiXCR, with one record for every CDR3 protein. The data show 900,000 to 950,000 distinct CDR3 sequences, 25% to 35% seen once. A further study also used this sample, focusing on T cells of mothers and their children.

Specimen: blood. The sequence derives from a woman between 40 and 55 years old in good health. This chain links TRBV7-3 with TRBJ1-2; D gene ambiguous. CDR3 region: CASSSDPGYGYTF. The CDR3 nucleotides read TGTGCCAGCAGCTCAGACCCGGGATATGGCTACACCTTC.